This TCR beta chain was observed in a study of blood T cell repertoires in COVID-19. TCRdb's copy holds only in-frame clones and misses some; the assay was immunoSEQ multiplex PCR. There are fewer than 200,000 clones in the sample; 88% occur only once, and roughly 2% lies in the top ten. Comments on this clone: An end of the junction differs from the germline gene, which may be a read error. The sample carries other DNA sequences with the same CDR3.

Sequenced input: peripheral blood. This receptor was taken from a man aged 50 to 60 who had recovered from COVID-19.

The CDR3 here is CASNLAGGPDTQYF. The CDR3, as DNA: TGCGCCAGCAACTTAGCGGGGGGGCCAGATACGCAGTATTTT. This chain links TRBV7-2 with TRBJ2-3; 11 bases match TRBD2. Germline V gene data show CDR1 as SGHTA and CDR2 as FQGNSA. The CDR3 sequence is 14 residues long.